These 14 T cell receptor beta chains share one sample of origin, sequenced in a study of OX40 agonist ivuxolimab in advanced cancers. Some clones are missing from TCRdb's copy, which holds only in-frame ones; the method was immunoSEQ multiplex PCR. Here the sample spans approximately 69,000 clones, roughly 88% being singletons. Here the sequenced sample was CD4+ or CD8+ T cells sorted from blood, taken in a trial of the OX40 agonist ivuxolimab. These TCRs come from an adult with an advanced solid tumor such as melanoma, head and neck, liver or kidney cancer.

This rearrangement joins TRBV6-6 to TRBJ2-1, with 11 bases that match TRBD1. The CDR3 spans 14 residues. The ends lost 7 bases at V and 6 bases at J; junction bases unmatched: 5. Germline CDR1 and CDR2: MNHNY and SVGAGI (reference sequence). CDR3 DNA: TGTGCCAGCACCACCGGGACAGGGGGCAATGAGCAGTTCTTC. As protein: CASTTGTGGNEQFF.

The chain couples TRBV30 to TRBJ1-2, with D perhaps TRBD1 (6 bases). The V end lost 0 bases, the J end lost 4 bases, and 9 bases lay between the germline ends. This CDR3 has 13 amino acids. Germline V CDR1 and CDR2: GTSNPN, SVGIG (reference sequence). CDR3 nucleotide sequence: TGTGCCTGGAGTGTCGGACAGCCCTATGGCTACACCTTC. As protein: CAWSVGQPYGYTF.

The chain combines TRBV12-5 with TRBJ1-1; TRBD1 is a possible D gene (6 bases). Germline CDR1 LGHNT, CDR2 FRNRAP. This CDR3 spans 15 amino acids. V was cut by 5 bases and J by 1 base, with 14 bases left in between. The CDR3 spells CASGGPGHKNTEAFF. The CDR3 DNA sequence: TGTGCTAGTGGTGGACCGGGACACAAGAACACTGAAGCTTTCTTT.

The chain employs TRBV2 and TRBJ1-2; D gene ambiguous. This CDR3 is built from 13 residues. CDR1 SNHLY and CDR2 FYNNEI come from the germline V gene. V was cut by 3 bases and J by 8 bases, with 13 bases left in between. CDR3 amino acids: CASSEKYGPGYTF. The CDR3 DNA reads TGTGCCAGCAGTGAGAAATATGGGCCAGGCTACACCTTC.

The chain employs TRBV6-1 and TRBJ2-7; perhaps TRBD1 as D (6 bases). V lost 6 bases to trimming and J lost 0 bases, with 12 bases between them. CDR1 and CDR2 from the germline V gene are MNHNS and SASEGT. The CDR3 is 14 amino acids. The CDR3 loop is CASRGQLASYEQYF. The CDR3 nucleotides are TGTGCCAGCAGAGGACAGCTGGCCTCCTACGAGCAGTACTTC.

V gene TRBV7-3 combines with J gene TRBJ2-2; possible D gene TRBD1, 5 bases. Germline CDR1 reads SGHTA; CDR2 reads FQGTGA. CDR3 size: 15 residues. V lost 4 bases and J 0 bases, leaving 9 bases between the germline ends. As DNA, the CDR3 is TGTGCCAGCAGCTGGACACCTGCGAACACCGGGGAGCTGTTTTTT. Its protein product is CASSWTPANTGELFF.

The V and J genes are TRBV9 and TRBJ2-3; D is uncertain. This CDR3 comprises 14 residues. The germline gives CDR1 SGDLS, CDR2 YYNGEE. The V end lost 0 bases, the J end lost 3 bases, and 8 bases lay between the germline ends. The CDR3, as DNA: TGTGCCAGCAGCGTAGTGAGTGGTACAGATACGCAGTATTTT. Protein sequence: CASSVVSGTDTQYF.

The chain couples TRBV7-3 to TRBJ1-1; tentatively, D is TRBD1 (5 bases). The CDR3 length is 16 residues. Germline V CDR1 and CDR2: SGHTA, FQGTGA. V dropped 2 bases and J dropped 9 bases, with 22 bases sitting between them. In nucleotides, the CDR3 is TGTGCCAGCAGCTTAGTGATGGGACGGTCGTCGGGGCAAGCTTTCTTT. Its translation is CASSLVMGRSSGQAFF.

The rearrangement uses TRBV5-1 and TRBJ1-1; D perhaps matches TRBD1 (6 bases). The CDR3 contains 15 residues. V lost 0 bases to trimming and J lost 4 bases, with 13 bases between them. CDR1 is SGHRS, CDR2 YFSETQ, per germline. CDR3 nucleotide sequence: TGCGCCAGCAGCTTGGCCCAACAGGGCGGCACTGAAGCTTTCTTT. Amino acids: CASSLAQQGGTEAFF.

The genes are TRBV6-1 and TRBJ1-2; D is possibly TRBD1 (5 bases). CDR1 is MNHNS, CDR2 SASEGT, per germline. There are 14 residues in the CDR3. V gave up 6 bases and J gave up 0 bases, with 11 bases separating them. CDR3 in amino acids: CASRVQEPNYGYTF. The DNA for the CDR3 is TGTGCCAGCAGGGTACAGGAGCCTAACTATGGCTACACCTTC.

The gene calls are TRBV30 and TRBJ1-3, with D unclear. Trimming cost V 0 bases and J 2 bases, with 11 bases left between them. This CDR3 is built from 15 residues. Per the germline V gene, CDR1 is GTSNPN and CDR2 is SVGIG (reference sequence). The CDR3 loop reads CAWSVRGTTGNTIYF. In DNA form, the CDR3 reads TGTGCCTGGAGTGTACGAGGAACTACTGGAAACACCATATATTTT.

V is TRBV10-3 and J is TRBJ1-6; perhaps TRBD1 as D (6 bases). The ends were cut back, 3 bases at V and 2 bases at J, with 8 bases in the middle. Germline CDR1 is ENHRY and CDR2 is SYGVKD. The CDR3 is 15 amino acids. CDR3 sequence (DNA): TGTGCCATCAGTGAAGGGGGAACCTATAATTCACCCCTCCACTTT. This codes for CAISEGGTYNSPLHF.

The count of this clone is one. The chain couples TRBV19 to TRBJ1-5; D is uncertain. The V gene lost 3 bases and the J gene lost 0 bases, with 12 bases spanning the gap. This CDR3 is 16 amino acids long. The germline CDR1 and CDR2 sequences are LNHDA and SQIVND (reference sequence). In DNA form, the CDR3 reads TGTGCCAGTAGTATGCAAGAAGGGCGTAGCAATCAGCCCCAGCATTTT. Its translation: CASSMQEGRSNQPQHF.

A note on this clone: Relative to the germline gene, one junction end is altered; a read error may explain this. The chain joins TRBV7-7 to TRBJ2-1; 14 bases are shared with TRBD2. The germline CDR1 and CDR2 sequences are SSHAT and FNYEAQ (reference sequence). The CDR3 covers 15 residues. The CDR3 sequence: CASSATSGGAIEQFF. In DNA, the CDR3 is TGTGCTAGCAGCGCGACTAGCGGGGGGGCCATTGAGCAGTTCTTC.